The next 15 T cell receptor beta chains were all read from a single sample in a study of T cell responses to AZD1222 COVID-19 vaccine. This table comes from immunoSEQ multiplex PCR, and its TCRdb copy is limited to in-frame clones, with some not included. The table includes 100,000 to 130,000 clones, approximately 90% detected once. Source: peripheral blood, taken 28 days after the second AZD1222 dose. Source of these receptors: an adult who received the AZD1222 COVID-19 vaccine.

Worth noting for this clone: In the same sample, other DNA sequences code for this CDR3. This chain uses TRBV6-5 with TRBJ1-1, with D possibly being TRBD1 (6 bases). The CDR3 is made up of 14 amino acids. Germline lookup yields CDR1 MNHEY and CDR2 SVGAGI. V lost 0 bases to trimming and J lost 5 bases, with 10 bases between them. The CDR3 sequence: CASSYSTGRTEAFF. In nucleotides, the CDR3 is TGTGCCAGCAGTTACTCGACAGGTAGAACTGAAGCTTTCTTT.

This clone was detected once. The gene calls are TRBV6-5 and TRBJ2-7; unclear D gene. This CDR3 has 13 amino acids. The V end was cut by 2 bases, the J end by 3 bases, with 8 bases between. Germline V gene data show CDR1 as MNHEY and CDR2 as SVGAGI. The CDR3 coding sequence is TGTGCCAGCAGTTACGGGGTTTTCTACGAGCAGTACTTC. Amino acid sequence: CASSYGVFYEQYF.

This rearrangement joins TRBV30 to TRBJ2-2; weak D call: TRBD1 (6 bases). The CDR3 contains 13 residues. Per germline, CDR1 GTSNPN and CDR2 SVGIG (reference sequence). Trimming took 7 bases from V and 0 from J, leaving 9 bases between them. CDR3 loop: CAFGQPNTGELFF. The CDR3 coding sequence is TGTGCCTTTGGACAGCCGAACACCGGGGAGCTGTTTTTT.

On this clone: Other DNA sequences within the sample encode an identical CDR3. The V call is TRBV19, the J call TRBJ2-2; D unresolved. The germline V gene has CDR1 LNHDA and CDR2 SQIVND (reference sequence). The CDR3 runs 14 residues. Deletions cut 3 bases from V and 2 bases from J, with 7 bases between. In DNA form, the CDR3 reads TGTGCCAGTAGTATTGGTCCCAACACCGGGGAGCTGTTTTTT. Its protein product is CASSIGPNTGELFF.

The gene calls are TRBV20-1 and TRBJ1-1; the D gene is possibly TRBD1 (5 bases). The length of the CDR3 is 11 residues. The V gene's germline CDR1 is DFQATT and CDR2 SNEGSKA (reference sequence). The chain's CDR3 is CRAGFGTEAFF. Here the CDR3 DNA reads TGCAGGGCAGGGTTTGGCACTGAAGCTTTCTTT.

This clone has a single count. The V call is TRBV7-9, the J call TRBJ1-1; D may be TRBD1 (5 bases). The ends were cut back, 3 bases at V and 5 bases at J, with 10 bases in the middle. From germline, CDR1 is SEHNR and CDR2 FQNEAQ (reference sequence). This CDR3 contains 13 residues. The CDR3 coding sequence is TGTGCCAGCAGCTTGGGGGGTTTTACTGAAGCTTTCTTT. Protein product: CASSLGGFTEAFF. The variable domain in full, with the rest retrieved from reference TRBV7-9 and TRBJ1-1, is DTGVSQNPRHKITKRGQNVTFRCDPISEHNRLYWYRQTLGQGPEFLTYFQNEAQLEKSRLLSDRFSAERPKGSFSTLEIQRTEQGDSAMYLCASSLGGFTEAFFGQGTRLTVV.

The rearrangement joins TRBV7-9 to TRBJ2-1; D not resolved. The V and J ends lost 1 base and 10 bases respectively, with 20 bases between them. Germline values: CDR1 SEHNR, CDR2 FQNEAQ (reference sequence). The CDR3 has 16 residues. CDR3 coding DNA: TGTGCCAGCAGCTTAGGGGAAGGGCTTCGGTCGCCCGAGCAGTTCTTC. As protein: CASSLGEGLRSPEQFF.

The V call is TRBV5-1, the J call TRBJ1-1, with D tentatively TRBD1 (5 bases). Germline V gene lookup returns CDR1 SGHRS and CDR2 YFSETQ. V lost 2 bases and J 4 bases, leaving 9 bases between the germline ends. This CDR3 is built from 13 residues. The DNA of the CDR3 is TGCGCCAGCAGCTTTGGCGGGACCACTGAAGCTTTCTTT. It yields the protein CASSFGGTTEAFF.

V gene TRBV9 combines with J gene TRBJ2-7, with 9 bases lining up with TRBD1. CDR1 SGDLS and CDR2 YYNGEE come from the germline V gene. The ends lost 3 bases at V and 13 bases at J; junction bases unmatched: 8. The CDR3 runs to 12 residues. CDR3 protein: CASSGTGTGIYF. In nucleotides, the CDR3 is TGTGCCAGCAGCGGGACCGGGACAGGGATATACTTC. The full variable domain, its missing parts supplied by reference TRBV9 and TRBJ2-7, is DSGVTQTPKHLITATGQRVTLRCSPRSGDLSVYWYQQSLDQGLQFLIQYYNGEERAKGNILERFSAQQFPDLHSELNLSSLELGDSALYFCASSGTGTGIYFGPGTRLTVT.

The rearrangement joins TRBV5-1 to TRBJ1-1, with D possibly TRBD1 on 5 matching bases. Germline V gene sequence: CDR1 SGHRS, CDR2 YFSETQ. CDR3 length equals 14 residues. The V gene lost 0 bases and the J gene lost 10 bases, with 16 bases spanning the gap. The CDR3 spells CASSLAGDPGGAFF. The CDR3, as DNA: TGCGCCAGCAGCTTGGCCGGGGACCCCGGTGGAGCTTTCTTT.

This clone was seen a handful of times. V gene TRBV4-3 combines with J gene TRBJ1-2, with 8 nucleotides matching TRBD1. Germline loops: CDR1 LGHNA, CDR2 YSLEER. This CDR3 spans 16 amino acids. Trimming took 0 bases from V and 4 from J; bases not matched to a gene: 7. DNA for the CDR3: TGCGCCAGCAGCCAAGATCAGGCGGACAGGGTCTATGGCTACACCTTC. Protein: CASSQDQADRVYGYTF.

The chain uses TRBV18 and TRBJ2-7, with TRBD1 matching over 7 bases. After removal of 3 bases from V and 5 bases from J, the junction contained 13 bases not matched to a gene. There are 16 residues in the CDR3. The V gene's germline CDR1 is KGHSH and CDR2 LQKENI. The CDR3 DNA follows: TGTGCCAGCTCACCTCCCCTCCCGACAGGGCGCGACGAGCAGTACTTC. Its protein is CASSPPLPTGRDEQYF.

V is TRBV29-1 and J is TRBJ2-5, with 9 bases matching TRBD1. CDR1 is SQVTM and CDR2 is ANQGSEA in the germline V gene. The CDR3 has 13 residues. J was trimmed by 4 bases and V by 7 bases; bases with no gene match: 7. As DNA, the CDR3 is TGCAGCGCGCTACAGGGGGCGGGAGAGACCCAGTACTTC. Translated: CSALQGAGETQYF.

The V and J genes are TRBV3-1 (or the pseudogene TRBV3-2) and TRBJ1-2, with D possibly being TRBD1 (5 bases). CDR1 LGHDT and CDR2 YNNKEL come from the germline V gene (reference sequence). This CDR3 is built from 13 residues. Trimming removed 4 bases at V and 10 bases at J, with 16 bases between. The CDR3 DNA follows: TGTGCCAGCAGCCCTACCAAGGGGAGGGTCTACACCTTC. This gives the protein CASSPTKGRVYTF.

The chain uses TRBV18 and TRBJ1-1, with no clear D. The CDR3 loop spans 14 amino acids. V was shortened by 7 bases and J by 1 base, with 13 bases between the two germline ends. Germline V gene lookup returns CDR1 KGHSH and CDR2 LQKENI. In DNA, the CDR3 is TGTGCCAGCTTTCCGGGTGATTGGAACACTGAAGCTTTCTTT. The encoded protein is CASFPGDWNTEAFF. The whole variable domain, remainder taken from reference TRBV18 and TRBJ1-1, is NAGVMQNPRHLVRRRGQEARLRCSPMKGHSHVYWYRQLPEEGLKFMVYLQKENIIDESGMPKERFSAEFPKEGPSILRIQQVVRGDSAAYFCASFPGDWNTEAFFGQGTRLTVV.